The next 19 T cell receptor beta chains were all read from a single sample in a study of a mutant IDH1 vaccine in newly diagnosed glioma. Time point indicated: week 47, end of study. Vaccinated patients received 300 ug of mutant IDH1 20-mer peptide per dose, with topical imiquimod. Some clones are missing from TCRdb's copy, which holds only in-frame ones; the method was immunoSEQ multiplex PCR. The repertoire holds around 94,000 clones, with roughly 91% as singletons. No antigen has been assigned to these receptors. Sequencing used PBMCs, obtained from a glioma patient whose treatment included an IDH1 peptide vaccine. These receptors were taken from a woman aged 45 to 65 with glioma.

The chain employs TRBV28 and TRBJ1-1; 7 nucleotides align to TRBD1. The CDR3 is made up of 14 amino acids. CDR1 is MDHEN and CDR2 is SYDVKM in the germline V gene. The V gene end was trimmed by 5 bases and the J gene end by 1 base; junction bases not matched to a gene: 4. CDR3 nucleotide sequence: TGTGCCAGCAGTGAGTGGACAGGGAACACTGAAGCTTTCTTT. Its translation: CASSEWTGNTEAFF.

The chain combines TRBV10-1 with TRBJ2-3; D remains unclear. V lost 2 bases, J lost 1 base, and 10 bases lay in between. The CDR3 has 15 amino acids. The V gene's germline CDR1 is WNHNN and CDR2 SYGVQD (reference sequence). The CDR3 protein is CASSEGRLGTDTQYF. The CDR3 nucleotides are TGCGCCAGCAGTGAGGGCAGACTGGGCACAGATACGCAGTATTTT.

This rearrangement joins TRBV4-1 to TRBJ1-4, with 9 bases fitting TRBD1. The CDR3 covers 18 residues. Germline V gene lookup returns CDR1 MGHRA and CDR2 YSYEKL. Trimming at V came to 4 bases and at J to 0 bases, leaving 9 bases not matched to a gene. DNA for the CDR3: TGCGCCAGCAGCCCCCACAGGGGGCGGGGGGCAACTAATGAAAAACTGTTTTTT. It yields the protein CASSPHRGRGATNEKLFF.

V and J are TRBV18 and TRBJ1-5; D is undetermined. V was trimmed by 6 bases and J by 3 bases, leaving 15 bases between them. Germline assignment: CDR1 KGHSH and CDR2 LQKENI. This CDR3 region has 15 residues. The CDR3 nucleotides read TGTGCCAGCTCCCCCCCCGGGAGCCTCAATCAGCCCCAGCATTTT. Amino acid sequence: CASSPPGSLNQPQHF.

DNA of the CDR3: TGTGCCAGCAGTGTAGCGGGAGTAGGCTACGAGCAGTACTTC. Amino acids: CASSVAGVGYEQYF. This sequence joins TRBV7-9 and TRBJ2-7; 9 nucleotides line up with TRBD2. The V and J ends lost 6 bases and 3 bases, in that order; junction bases with no gene match: 6. Germline CDR1 is SEHNR and CDR2 is FQNEAQ (reference sequence). CDR3 length: 14 residues.

For the CDR3, the DNA is TGCGCCAGCAGCACCGGGACTAGCACGAACACCGGGGAGCTGTTTTTT. This sequence encodes CASSTGTSTNTGELFF. The chain has TRBV5-1 and TRBJ2-2, with TRBD2 matching 9 bases. Trimming at V came to 4 bases and at J to 0 bases, leaving 4 bases not matched to a gene. Germline CDR1 reads SGHRS; CDR2 reads YFSETQ. This CDR3 is 16 amino acids long.

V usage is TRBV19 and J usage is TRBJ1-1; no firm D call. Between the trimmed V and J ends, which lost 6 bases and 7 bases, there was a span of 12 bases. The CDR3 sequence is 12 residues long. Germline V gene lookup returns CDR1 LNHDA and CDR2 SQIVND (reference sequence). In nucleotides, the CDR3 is TGTGCCAGTAGCTACTCAGGAATTGAAGCTTTCTTT. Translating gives CASSYSGIEAFF. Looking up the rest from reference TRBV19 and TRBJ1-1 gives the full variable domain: DGGITQSPKYLFRKEGQNVTLSCEQNLNHDAMYWYRQDPGQGLRLIYYSQIVNDFQKGDIAEGYSVSREKKESFPLTVTSAQKNPTAFYLCASSYSGIEAFFGQGTRLTVV.

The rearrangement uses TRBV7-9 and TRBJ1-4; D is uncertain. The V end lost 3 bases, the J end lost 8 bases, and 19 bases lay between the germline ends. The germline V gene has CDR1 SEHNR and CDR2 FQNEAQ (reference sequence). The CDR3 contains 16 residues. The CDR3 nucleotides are TGTGCCAGCAGCTTTTCCCATAGTGCCCATGGGGAAAAACTGTTTTTT. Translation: CASSFSHSAHGEKLFF.

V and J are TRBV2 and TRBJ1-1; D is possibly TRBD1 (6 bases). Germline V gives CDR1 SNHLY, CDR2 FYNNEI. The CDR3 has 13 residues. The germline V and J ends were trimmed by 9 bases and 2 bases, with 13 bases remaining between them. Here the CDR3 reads CARRQVLNTEAFF. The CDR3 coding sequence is TGTGCCAGGAGACAGGTTCTTAACACTGAAGCTTTCTTT.

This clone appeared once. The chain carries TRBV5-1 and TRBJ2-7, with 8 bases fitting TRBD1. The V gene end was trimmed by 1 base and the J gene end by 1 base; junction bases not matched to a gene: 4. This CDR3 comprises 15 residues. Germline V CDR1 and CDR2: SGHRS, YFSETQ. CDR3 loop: CASSLQGANSYEQYF. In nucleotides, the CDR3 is TGCGCCAGCAGCTTGCAGGGGGCGAATTCCTACGAGCAGTACTTC.

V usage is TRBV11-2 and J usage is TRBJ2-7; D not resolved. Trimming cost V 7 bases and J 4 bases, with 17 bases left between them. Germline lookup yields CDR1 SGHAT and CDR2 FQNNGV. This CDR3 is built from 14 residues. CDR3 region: CASTNTRTAYEQYF. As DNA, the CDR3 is TGTGCCAGCACCAACACTCGGACGGCGTACGAGCAGTACTTC.

CDR3 sequence (DNA): TGTGCCAGTAGAACCGGGACAGCGAACACCGGGGAGCTGTTTTTT. Protein sequence: CASRTGTANTGELFF. The chain links TRBV19 to TRBJ2-2; 7 nucleotides agree with TRBD1. The J segment lost 0 bases and the V segment lost 6 bases, leaving 4 bases of the junction unmatched. CDR1 and CDR2 (germline): LNHDA, SQIVND (reference sequence). CDR3 size: 15 residues.

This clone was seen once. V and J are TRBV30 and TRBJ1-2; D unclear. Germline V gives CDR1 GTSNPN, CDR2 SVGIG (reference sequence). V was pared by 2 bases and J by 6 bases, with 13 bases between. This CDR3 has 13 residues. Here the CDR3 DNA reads TGTGCCTGGAGTAGGGAGGAGGCTGATGGCTACACCTTC. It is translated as CAWSREEADGYTF.

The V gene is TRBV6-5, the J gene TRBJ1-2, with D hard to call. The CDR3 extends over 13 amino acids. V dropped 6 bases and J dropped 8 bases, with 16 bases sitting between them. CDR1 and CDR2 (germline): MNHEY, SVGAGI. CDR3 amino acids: CASRRSWPGGYTF. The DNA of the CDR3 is TGTGCCAGCAGGCGAAGTTGGCCGGGAGGCTACACCTTC.

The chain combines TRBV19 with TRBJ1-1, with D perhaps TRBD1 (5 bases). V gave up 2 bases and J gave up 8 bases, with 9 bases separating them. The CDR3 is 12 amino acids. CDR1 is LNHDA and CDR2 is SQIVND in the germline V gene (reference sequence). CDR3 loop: CASSIRGREAFF. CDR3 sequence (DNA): TGTGCCAGTAGTATAAGGGGTCGGGAAGCTTTCTTT.

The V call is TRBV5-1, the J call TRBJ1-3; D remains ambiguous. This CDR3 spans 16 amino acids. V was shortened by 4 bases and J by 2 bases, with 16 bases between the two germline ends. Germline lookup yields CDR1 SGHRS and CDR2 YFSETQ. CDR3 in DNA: TGCGCCAGCAGCCCCTGGACCGGAGGCACTGGAAACACCATATATTTT. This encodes CASSPWTGGTGNTIYF.

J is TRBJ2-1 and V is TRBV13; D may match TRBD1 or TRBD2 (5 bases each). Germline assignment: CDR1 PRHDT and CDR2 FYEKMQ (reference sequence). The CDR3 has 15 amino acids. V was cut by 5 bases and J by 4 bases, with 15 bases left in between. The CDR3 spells CASSPPGRSYNEQFF. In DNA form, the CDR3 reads TGTGCCAGCAGCCCCCCGGGGCGCAGTTACAATGAGCAGTTCTTC.

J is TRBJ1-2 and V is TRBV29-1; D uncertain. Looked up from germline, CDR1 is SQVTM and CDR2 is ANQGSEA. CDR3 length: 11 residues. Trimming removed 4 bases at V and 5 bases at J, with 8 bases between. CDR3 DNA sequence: TGCAGCGTTGTTCAGGAGTATGGCTACACCTTC. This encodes CSVVQEYGYTF.

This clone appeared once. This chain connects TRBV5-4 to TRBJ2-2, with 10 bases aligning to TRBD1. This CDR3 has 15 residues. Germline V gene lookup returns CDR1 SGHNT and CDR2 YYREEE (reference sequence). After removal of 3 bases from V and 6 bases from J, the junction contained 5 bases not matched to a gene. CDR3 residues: CASSWGQGKAGELFF. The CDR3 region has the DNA TGTGCCAGCAGCTGGGGACAGGGGAAAGCCGGGGAGCTGTTTTTT. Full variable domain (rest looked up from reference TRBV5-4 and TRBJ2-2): ETGVTQSPTHLIKTRGQQVTLRCSSQSGHNTVSWYQQALGQGPQFIFQYYREEENGRGNFPPRFSGLQFPNYSSELNVNALELDDSALYLCASSWGQGKAGELFFGEGSRLTVL.